This T cell receptor (beta chain) was captured in a study of technical replicates of blood from several donors (dated by TCRdb to about 2017). The germline V gene encodes CDR1 SNHLY and CDR2 FYNNEI. For this chain, trimming is 7 bases at the V end and 8 bases at the J end, and the number of junction bases without a gene match is 13. The CDR3, cysteine through phenylalanine, is 14 amino acids long. Kept here is only the CDR3 DNA, which spans 42 bases and is read in frame from base 1. Library prep was done by the immunoSEQ multiplex PCR assay. TCRdb took over this immuneACCESS table, retaining in-frame rearrangements with V and J assigned. Such tables are incomplete; in checked studies, under half of the missing clones stem from an unresolved V gene, and the remainder is unexplained. The sample has under 100,000 clones on record, about 95% of them singletons. The top ten hold 0.3% to 0.35% of the sample.

About this clone itself: The specificity of this receptor is unknown. Base qualities are missing; no much larger clone stands one base away.

The sequence joins TRBV2 to TRBJ1-2, and 7 junctional nucleotides match TRBD1. The sequence was obtained from a human donor in good health. The sequencing sample was made of T cells isolated from PBMCs. The CDR3 protein is CASNPGQVWRGYTF. The DNA reads TGTGCCAGCAATCCTGGACAGGTTTGGAGAGGCTACACCTTC.